These 27 T cell receptor beta chains came from one sample sequenced in a study of T cell responses to AZD1222 COVID-19 vaccine. Sequenced by immunoSEQ multiplex PCR; TCRdb stores in-frame clones only, minus some. The data contain about 86,000 clones, 88% of them singletons. This sample comprised peripheral blood, obtained on day 0 of MenACWY control vaccination. The source of these receptors is an adult in good health.

This chain uses TRBV3-1 (or the pseudogene TRBV3-2) with TRBJ1-6; D may be TRBD1 (6 bases). Trimming pared 4 bases from V and 7 bases from J, leaving 11 bases between. The V gene's germline CDR1 is LGHDT and CDR2 YNNKEL (reference sequence). The CDR3 runs 14 residues. The DNA of the CDR3 is TGTGCCAGCAGCCGACAGGACCGGAATTCACCCCTCCACTTT. Translation: CASSRQDRNSPLHF.

The chain employs TRBV9 and TRBJ2-5, with TRBD2 identical over 7 bases. The V segment lost 4 bases and the J segment 5 bases; nucleotides outside the gene matches: 14. The CDR3 spans 16 residues. Germline-derived CDR1 and CDR2 are SGDLS and YYNGEE. The CDR3 bases are TGTGCCAGCAGCCCTACAACGACTAGCTCGGCGGAGACCCAGTACTTC. This codes for CASSPTTTSSAETQYF.

This clone was seen only once. The chain has TRBV20-1 and TRBJ2-7; weak D call: TRBD2 (5 bases). The CDR3 totals 11 residues. Germline lookup yields CDR1 DFQATT and CDR2 SNEGSKA (reference sequence). The V end lost 3 bases, the J end lost 3 bases, and 6 bases lay between the germline ends. The CDR3 DNA sequence: TGCAGTGCTAGTGGAGGCTACGAGCAGTACTTC. It encodes CSASGGYEQYF.

V is TRBV5-4 and J is TRBJ1-1; no firm D call. CDR1 SGHNT and CDR2 YYREEE come from the germline V gene (reference sequence). CDR3 length: 13 residues. Trimming cost V 1 base and J 5 bases, with 9 bases left between them. The chain's CDR3 is CASSLSPFTEAFF. In nucleotides, the CDR3 is TGTGCCAGCAGCTTGTCCCCTTTTACTGAAGCTTTCTTT.

This clone was picked up one time. CDR3 DNA: TGTGCCAGCAGCATTAGGGGGGGCGGCCAGGAGACCCAGTACTTC. Protein: CASSIRGGGQETQYF. This chain joins TRBV7-9 and TRBJ2-5; D perhaps matches TRBD2 (7 bases). V gave up 5 bases and J gave up 5 bases, with 18 bases separating them. This CDR3 comprises 15 residues. Per the germline V gene, CDR1 is SEHNR and CDR2 is FQNEAQ (reference sequence).

This rearrangement joins TRBV10-2 to TRBJ1-2; no clear D gene. The CDR3 covers 14 residues. CDR1 is WSHSY and CDR2 is SAAADI in the germline V gene. V was trimmed by 3 bases and J by 8 bases, leaving 16 bases between them. The DNA for the CDR3 is TGCGCCAGCAGTGAAGTGGACCCTGGGCTGGGCTACACCTTC. Protein sequence: CASSEVDPGLGYTF.

The J gene is TRBJ1-3, the V gene TRBV29-1; 7 positions agree with TRBD1. The V gene end was trimmed by 0 bases and the J gene end by 3 bases; junction bases not matched to a gene: 11. The CDR3 is made up of 17 amino acids. Per the germline V gene, CDR1 is SQVTM and CDR2 is ANQGSEA. CDR3 nucleotide sequence: TGCAGCGTTGAAGATCTCAGGAGGGGGCTTAGTGGAAACACCATATATTTT. This codes for CSVEDLRRGLSGNTIYF.

The chain joins TRBV6-4 to TRBJ1-2, with D possibly being TRBD1 (5 bases). The V gene's germline CDR1 is MRHNA and CDR2 SNTAGT. Trimming removed 10 bases at V and 6 bases at J, with 18 bases between. This CDR3 has 13 amino acids. CDR3 sequence (DNA): TGTGCCAAACCGGTGGGGGGGAATGATGGCTACACCTTC. It specifies CAKPVGGNDGYTF.

This sequence joins TRBV6-9 and TRBJ1-5; D is uncertain. This CDR3 has 11 amino acids. CDR1 and CDR2 (germline): MNHGY, SVAAGI. Trimming left V 4 bases short and J 11 bases short, with 9 bases between. CDR3 region: CASSLIGAQHF. CDR3 nucleotide sequence: TGTGCCAGCAGTTTGATCGGAGCCCAGCATTTT.

The V and J genes are TRBV2 and TRBJ2-7; TRBD1 matches at 9 bases. Germline trimming cut 5 bases from V and 1 base from J; bases unmatched to any gene: 3. CDR1 is SNHLY and CDR2 is FYNNEI in the germline V gene. This CDR3 has 14 residues. CDR3 bases: TGTGCCAGCAGTCGGGGACAGGGATCCTACGAGCAGTACTTC. It translates to CASSRGQGSYEQYF.

This clone was recorded once. The genes are TRBV12-3 or TRBV12-4 and TRBJ2-2; D possibly corresponds to TRBD2 (6 bases). V gave up 7 bases and J gave up 7 bases, with 13 bases separating them. This CDR3 comprises 13 residues. This chain's CDR3 is CASTGLLYGELFF. CDR3 bases: TGTGCCAGCACCGGACTATTGTACGGGGAGCTGTTTTTT.

The chain uses TRBV6-2 or TRBV6-3 and TRBJ2-3; D gene uncertain. V shed 3 bases and J shed 7 bases, with 8 bases lying between them. Germline assignment: CDR1 MNHEY and CDR2 SVGEGT. This CDR3 is built from 12 residues. CDR3 protein: CASSYIEHTQYF. DNA for the CDR3: TGTGCCAGCAGTTATATAGAGCATACGCAGTATTTT.

This clone was observed a handful of times. The rearrangement uses TRBV7-9 and TRBJ2-3; tentatively, D is TRBD1 (6 bases). Trimming shortened V by 5 bases and J by 2 bases, and 11 bases separated the two germline ends. Germline V CDR1 and CDR2: SEHNR, FQNEAQ (reference sequence). The CDR3 extends over 14 amino acids. The DNA of the CDR3 is TGTGCCAGCAGCCCGGACAGTAACACAGATACGCAGTATTTT. Residues: CASSPDSNTDTQYF.

This chain connects TRBV5-8 to TRBJ1-2, with 7 positions matching TRBD1. Germline V lookup: CDR1 SGHTS, CDR2 YDEGEE. With V trimmed by 3 bases and J by 8 bases, 7 bases remained unmatched. This CDR3 has 13 amino acids. The CDR3 is CASSYRDSHGYTF. DNA for the CDR3: TGTGCCAGCAGCTACCGGGACAGTCACGGCTACACCTTC.

This clone has only one observation. The chain joins TRBV11-3 to TRBJ1-1, with D hard to call. Trimming pared 5 bases from V and 3 bases from J, leaving 10 bases between. CDR3 length: 13 residues. Germline CDR1 reads SGHNT; CDR2 reads YENEEA. The CDR3 loop is CASSLWTYTEAFF. The CDR3 region has the DNA TGTGCCAGCAGCCTGTGGACTTACACTGAAGCTTTCTTT.

V gene TRBV2 combines with J gene TRBJ2-7; D assignment may be TRBD1 or TRBD2 (7 bases each). The germline V and J ends were trimmed by 6 bases and 3 bases, with 18 bases remaining between them. Germline CDR1 and CDR2: SNHLY and FYNNEI. CDR3 length: 15 residues. The CDR3 nucleotides read TGTGCCAGCAGAGGCGGGCAGGGGGGGATCTACGAGCAGTACTTC. It translates to CASRGGQGGIYEQYF.

The chain combines TRBV2 with TRBJ1-5; D uncertain. The CDR3 contains 13 residues. CDR1 and CDR2 from the germline V gene are SNHLY and FYNNEI. Trimming shortened V by 6 bases and J by 4 bases, and 10 bases separated the two germline ends. CDR3 residues: CASSVDMNQPQHF. Here the CDR3 DNA reads TGTGCCAGCAGCGTAGATATGAATCAGCCCCAGCATTTT.

The chain employs TRBV28 and TRBJ1-1; no clear D gene. Looked up from germline, CDR1 is MDHEN and CDR2 is SYDVKM. The CDR3 consists of 14 residues. Trimming removed 2 bases at V and 7 bases at J, with 14 bases between. DNA for the CDR3: TGTGCCAGCAGTTTAACAGTATCTACCAATGAAGCTTTCTTT. It translates to CASSLTVSTNEAFF.

The chain carries TRBV3-1 (or the pseudogene TRBV3-2) and TRBJ2-1; D tentatively fits TRBD1 or TRBD2 (7 bases each). The CDR3 spans 15 residues. Germline values: CDR1 LGHDT, CDR2 YNNKEL (reference sequence). Trimming took 4 bases from V and 6 from J, leaving 16 bases between them. The CDR3 coding sequence is TGTGCCAGCAGCCCAGCGGGACAGCAGGCCAATGAGCAGTTCTTC. Protein product: CASSPAGQQANEQFF.

The chain links TRBV5-6 to TRBJ2-7; D not certain. Trimming took 2 bases from V and 4 from J, leaving 7 bases between them. CDR3 length equals 12 residues. Per the germline V gene, CDR1 is SGHDT and CDR2 is YYEEEE. The CDR3 loop is CASSFMGYEQYF. Written as DNA, the CDR3 is TGTGCCAGCAGCTTTATGGGATACGAGCAGTACTTC.

The rearrangement uses TRBV4-3 and TRBJ1-2, with D hard to call. The CDR3 runs to 13 residues. CDR1 and CDR2 from the germline V gene are LGHNA and YSLEER. V lost 0 bases and J 8 bases, leaving 10 bases between the germline ends. The chain's CDR3 is CASSQDRMRGYTF. In nucleotides, the CDR3 is TGCGCCAGCAGCCAAGATCGGATGCGGGGCTACACCTTC.

CDR3 in amino acids: CASSSRTADNTEAFF. CDR3 nucleotide sequence: TGTGCCAGCAGTTCACGGACAGCCGATAACACTGAAGCTTTCTTT. The gene calls are TRBV6-5 and TRBJ1-1, with D maybe TRBD1 (6 bases). Germline V gives CDR1 MNHEY, CDR2 SVGAGI. V was clipped by 4 bases and J by 2 bases, with 14 bases between them. This CDR3 contains 15 residues.

This rearrangement joins TRBV6-5 to TRBJ2-7; TRBD1 agrees at 8 bases. V trimming: 6 bases; J trimming: 5 bases; junction bases outside the gene matches: 3. Per the germline V gene, CDR1 is MNHEY and CDR2 is SVGAGI. The CDR3 has 12 residues. DNA for the CDR3: TGTGCCAGCAGCGGACAGGGCGACGAGCAGTACTTC. Protein product: CASSGQGDEQYF.

The chain joins TRBV18 to TRBJ1-1; D is possibly TRBD1 (6 bases). The CDR3 spans 14 residues. Trimming removed 3 bases at V and 1 base at J, with 9 bases between. Germline V lookup: CDR1 KGHSH, CDR2 LQKENI. CDR3 region: CASSPRGQNTEAFF. CDR3 DNA sequence: TGTGCCAGCTCACCCCGGGGACAGAACACTGAAGCTTTCTTT.

This clone was observed once. The DNA of the CDR3 is TGTGCCAGTAGTATAGGGGGGTCTCGCCAGCCCCAGCATTTT. Translation: CASSIGGSRQPQHF. The V call is TRBV19, the J call TRBJ1-5; D perhaps matches TRBD1 (5 bases). V shed 1 base and J shed 7 bases, with 11 bases lying between them. The germline V gene has CDR1 LNHDA and CDR2 SQIVND (reference sequence). This CDR3 comprises 14 residues.

This chain joins TRBV19 and TRBJ2-5; 9 bases agree with TRBD2. With V trimmed by 6 bases and J by 0 bases, 5 bases remained unmatched. This CDR3 spans 15 amino acids. Germline V gene data show CDR1 as LNHDA and CDR2 as SQIVND (reference sequence). CDR3: CASSRTSGYQETQYF. CDR3 coding DNA: TGTGCCAGTAGCCGAACTAGCGGGTACCAAGAGACCCAGTACTTC.

The gene calls are TRBV1 and TRBJ2-7; the table's D gene call, TRBD1, was not cross checked with the DNA. TRBV1 is classified as a pseudogene. The CDR3 is made up of 18 amino acids. The CDR3 spells CTSSQDGPGTGPSYEQYF. The CDR3 DNA is TGCACCAGCAGCCAAGATGGGCCTGGGACAGGCCCTTCCTACGAGCAGTACTTC.